Each of the 11 T cell receptor beta chains below was sequenced from the same sample in a study of cytomegalovirus exposure and HLA in healthy donors. Libraries were prepared by immunoSEQ multiplex PCR; TCRdb keeps only in-frame clonotypes and omits some of them. The profile shows roughly 100,000 clones, around 83% of them singletons. Material: PBMCs. Every receptor here comes from a woman in her late teens or twenties in good health and CMV-seropositive.

The V and J genes are TRBV11-3 and TRBJ1-5; D is uncertain. The germline gives CDR1 SGHNT, CDR2 YENEEA. Trimming removed 5 bases from V and 10 bases from J, with 12 bases in between. CDR3 length equals 12 residues. The CDR3: CASSPREKPQHF. CDR3 bases: TGTGCCAGCAGCCCACGAGAGAAACCCCAGCATTTT.

The chain joins TRBV27 to TRBJ2-7, with 7 bases that match TRBD2. The CDR3 covers 11 residues. The germline gives CDR1 MNHEY, CDR2 SMNVEV (reference sequence). J lost 7 bases, V lost 10 bases, and 7 bases had no gene match. This CDR3 reads CATSGGREQYF. The DNA for the CDR3 is TGTGCCACGTCGGGAGGACGGGAGCAGTACTTC.

CDR3 loop: CASRMGQFRPEWETQYF. The CDR3 bases are TGTGCCAGCAGGATGGGACAGTTCAGACCGGAATGGGAGACCCAGTACTTC. This rearrangement joins TRBV28 to TRBJ2-5, with 7 bases identical to TRBD1. The V gene's germline CDR1 is MDHEN and CDR2 SYDVKM. J gave up 5 bases and V 6 bases, and 18 bases lay outside the gene matches. There are 17 residues in the CDR3.

This clone was seen more than once but under ten times. V and J are TRBV4-1 and TRBJ1-3; the D is unclear. V was cut by 0 bases and J by 0 bases, with 12 bases left in between. CDR1 and CDR2 from the germline V gene are MGHRA and YSYEKL. The CDR3 runs 17 residues. CDR3 amino acids: CASSQDFGNPSGNTIYF. The CDR3 DNA is TGCGCCAGCAGCCAAGATTTCGGGAACCCCTCTGGAAACACCATATATTTT.

The chain couples TRBV10-1 to TRBJ2-1; TRBD1 matches at 9 bases. The germline V gene has CDR1 WNHNN and CDR2 SYGVQD (reference sequence). This CDR3 is 15 amino acids long. The trim removed 9 bases at V and 7 bases at J, leaving 13 bases unmatched. The CDR3 reads CASSGPGQGMNEQFF. For the CDR3, the DNA is TGCGCCAGTTCGGGACCGGGACAGGGTATGAATGAGCAGTTCTTC.

J is TRBJ2-1 and V is TRBV12-5; D not certain. V was shortened by 5 bases and J by 2 bases, with 7 bases between the two germline ends. The CDR3 sequence is 13 residues long. Looked up from germline, CDR1 is LGHNT and CDR2 is FRNRAP. CDR3 in amino acids: CASGGLAYNEQFF. The DNA of the CDR3 is TGTGCTAGTGGTGGCCTAGCCTACAATGAGCAGTTCTTC.

This chain joins TRBV5-6 and TRBJ1-5; D gene unclear. In germline, CDR1 is SGHDT, CDR2 YYEEEE. V shed 3 bases and J shed 2 bases, with 15 bases lying between them. This CDR3 contains 16 residues. CDR3 residues: CASSSLRTGGNQPQHF. In DNA form, the CDR3 reads TGTGCCAGCAGCTCTCTCCGAACTGGAGGCAATCAGCCCCAGCATTTT.

V and J are TRBV15 and TRBJ2-1; 8 bases match TRBD1. Looked up from germline, CDR1 is LNHNV and CDR2 is YYDKDF (reference sequence). The CDR3 is made up of 15 amino acids. V shed 1 base and J 8 bases; nucleotides not matched to a gene: 7. The chain's CDR3 is CATSRGGAGGDEQFF. CDR3 bases: TGTGCCACCAGCAGAGGTGGGGCAGGGGGCGATGAGCAGTTCTTC.

The rearrangement links TRBV27 to TRBJ1-4; D unclear. Germline assignment: CDR1 MNHEY and CDR2 SMNVEV (reference sequence). The CDR3 runs 16 residues. Deletions cut 6 bases from V and 4 bases from J, with 18 bases between. The CDR3 is CASRPLELSLNEKLFF. As DNA, the CDR3 is TGTGCCAGCAGACCTCTGGAGCTGTCCCTTAATGAAAAACTGTTTTTT.

The chain joins TRBV28 to TRBJ1-1; tentative D call: TRBD1 (6 bases). Trimming removed 3 bases from V and 13 bases from J, with 18 bases in between. Germline assignment: CDR1 MDHEN and CDR2 SYDVKM. The CDR3 is 13 amino acids. The CDR3 is CASSFDRWGFDFF. The DNA for the CDR3 is TGTGCCAGCAGTTTTGACAGGTGGGGATTTGATTTCTTT.

The rearrangement joins TRBV7-3 to TRBJ1-1, with TRBD1 matching 9 bases. Germline V gene sequence: CDR1 SGHTA, CDR2 FQGTGA. With V trimmed by 5 bases and J by 4 bases, 5 bases remained unmatched. The CDR3 length is 14 residues. This CDR3 is CASSRDRVSTEAFF. Written as DNA, the CDR3 is TGTGCCAGCAGCCGGGACAGGGTGAGCACTGAAGCTTTCTTT.